These 24 T cell receptor beta chains were all obtained from the same sample, sequenced in a study of cytomegalovirus exposure and HLA in healthy donors. The primer mix had 60 Vbeta and 13 Jbeta primers. Data came from immunoSEQ multiplex PCR; TCRdb stores just in-frame clones and leaves some out. The data contain roughly 150,000 clones, approximately 82% of them singletons. Material: PBMCs. The receptors here all came from a man between 18 and 29 years old in good health and CMV-seropositive.

The gene calls are TRBV19 and TRBJ2-1; tentatively, D is TRBD1 (6 bases). V gave up 2 bases and J gave up 0 bases, with 11 bases separating them. Germline V CDR1 and CDR2: LNHDA, SQIVND (reference sequence). The CDR3 consists of 16 residues. The CDR3 sequence is CASSILGGYSYNEQFF. Here the CDR3 DNA reads TGTGCCAGTAGTATATTAGGGGGATACTCCTACAATGAGCAGTTCTTC. Full variable domain (remainder filled in from reference TRBV19 and TRBJ2-1): DGGITQSPKYLFRKEGQNVTLSCEQNLNHDAMYWYRQDPGQGLRLIYYSQIVNDFQKGDIAEGYSVSREKKESFPLTVTSAQKNPTAFYLCASSILGGYSYNEQFFGPGTRLTVL.

This chain joins TRBV5-1 and TRBJ1-1; 9 positions agree with TRBD1. The CDR3 contains 16 residues. J was trimmed by 4 bases and V by 3 bases; bases with no gene match: 10. Germline values: CDR1 SGHRS, CDR2 YFSETQ. The CDR3 DNA reads TGCGCCAGCAGCTGGGGCCCCCCACAGGGGGCCACTGAAGCTTTCTTT. Translated, it gives CASSWGPPQGATEAFF.

The chain carries TRBV6-1 and TRBJ2-7; the match to TRBD1 covers 7 bases. Germline V gene data show CDR1 as MNHNS and CDR2 as SASEGT. V gave up 6 bases and J gave up 3 bases; unmatched junction bases: 5. The CDR3 consists of 13 residues. In nucleotides, the CDR3 is TGTGCCAGCAGAAATCCAGGGGGCTACGAGCAGTACTTC. This gives the protein CASRNPGGYEQYF.

The chain is built from TRBV6-1 and TRBJ2-7; TRBD1 is a possible D gene (7 bases). This CDR3 has 14 amino acids. Germline V gene data show CDR1 as MNHNS and CDR2 as SASEGT. Deletions cut 6 bases from V and 4 bases from J, with 16 bases between. CDR3 loop: CASRPRGVSYEQYF. CDR3 coding DNA: TGTGCCAGCAGACCCAGGGGGGTCTCGTACGAGCAGTACTTC.

Comments on this clone: Compared with germline, one end of the junction differs, possibly owing to a read error. J is TRBJ2-5 and V is TRBV7-9; 15 nucleotides line up with TRBD2. The CDR3 spans 19 residues. CDR1 is SEHNR, CDR2 FQNEAQ, per germline (reference sequence). The CDR3 here is CSSSLVQVRTSGREETQYF. CDR3 nucleotide sequence: TGTTCCAGCAGCTTAGTCCAAGTAAGGACTAGCGGGAGGGAAGAGACCCAGTACTTC.

The rearrangement joins TRBV29-1 to TRBJ2-3; a possible D gene is TRBD1 (6 bases). Germline CDR1 SQVTM, CDR2 ANQGSEA. The germline V and J ends were trimmed by 0 bases and 4 bases, with 20 bases remaining between them. The CDR3 has 17 amino acids. CDR3 protein: CSVEDQETGSGADTQYF. The CDR3 DNA reads TGCAGCGTTGAAGATCAAGAGACAGGATCTGGGGCAGATACGCAGTATTTT.

The rearrangement joins TRBV27 to TRBJ1-5; D is perhaps TRBD1 (5 bases). CDR1 is MNHEY, CDR2 SMNVEV, per germline (reference sequence). V lost 0 bases, J lost 5 bases, and 14 bases lay in between. This CDR3 is built from 16 residues. The CDR3 bases are TGTGCCAGCAGTTTATCGAGGCTCAGGGCCGATCAGCCCCAGCATTTT. It encodes CASSLSRLRADQPQHF.

The chain is built from TRBV30 and TRBJ1-5; D possibly corresponds to TRBD1 (5 bases). The V gene's germline CDR1 is GTSNPN and CDR2 SVGIG (reference sequence). The CDR3 is 13 amino acids. The V end lost 2 bases, the J end lost 9 bases, and 14 bases lay between the germline ends. CDR3 sequence reads: CAWSPQGIGPQHF. The CDR3 nucleotides are TGTGCCTGGAGTCCTCAGGGCATAGGGCCCCAGCATTTT.

The chain joins TRBV14 to TRBJ1-1; D might be TRBD1 (5 bases). The germline gives CDR1 SGHDN, CDR2 FVKESK. The CDR3 contains 13 residues. The V gene lost 0 bases and the J gene lost 14 bases, with 16 bases spanning the gap. The CDR3 region is CASSQDQGRSRFF. CDR3 nucleotides: TGTGCCAGCAGCCAAGATCAGGGCCGGAGTCGGTTCTTT. Full variable domain (remainder filled in from reference TRBV14 and TRBJ1-1): EAGVTQFPSHSVIEKGQTVTLRCDPISGHDNLYWYRRVMGKEIKFLLHFVKESKQDESGMPNNRFLAERTGGTYSTLKVQPAELEDSGVYFCASSQDQGRSRFFGQGTRLTVV.

The rearrangement links TRBV5-8 to TRBJ2-2; TRBD1 matches 9 bases. Germline CDR1 and CDR2: SGHTS and YDEGEE. CDR3 length equals 15 residues. The V segment lost 5 bases and the J segment 0 bases; nucleotides outside the gene matches: 2. CDR3 DNA: TGTGCCAGCAGGAGACAGGGGGCGAACACCGGGGAGCTGTTTTTT. It codes for CASRRQGANTGELFF.

In this sample, this clone turned up once. This chain links TRBV9 with TRBJ2-5; TRBD2 aligns across 9 bases. From germline, CDR1 is SGDLS and CDR2 YYNGEE. Trimming removed 0 bases from V and 5 bases from J; junction bases left unmatched: 8. The CDR3 length is 16 residues. CDR3 loop: CASSVGWREGSETQYF. CDR3 sequence (DNA): TGTGCCAGCAGCGTAGGTTGGCGGGAGGGGAGCGAGACCCAGTACTTC.

About this clone itself: Other DNA sequences of this sample code for an identical CDR3. V and J are TRBV5-1 and TRBJ2-1; 9 bases fit TRBD1. The CDR3 is 15 amino acids. The germline V gene has CDR1 SGHRS and CDR2 YFSETQ. The J segment lost 2 bases and the V segment lost 0 bases, leaving 0 bases of the junction unmatched. The CDR3 bases are TGCGCCAGCAGCTTGGGACAGGGGGCCTACAATGAGCAGTTCTTC. Amino acids: CASSLGQGAYNEQFF.

The rearrangement links TRBV4-1 to TRBJ2-7; 7 positions agree with TRBD2. The trim removed 1 base at V and 0 bases at J, leaving 6 bases unmatched. The CDR3 totals 16 residues. CDR1 is MGHRA, CDR2 YSYEKL, per germline. CDR3 in amino acids: CASSQGGSGFSYEQYF. CDR3 bases: TGCGCCAGCAGCCAAGGGGGTAGCGGGTTCTCCTACGAGCAGTACTTC.

The CDR3 region has the DNA TGCGCCAGCAGCCCGACTAGCGGGTTCTACAATGAGCAGTTCTTC. Translating gives CASSPTSGFYNEQFF. The chain joins TRBV5-1 to TRBJ2-1, with 10 bases identical to TRBD2. The CDR3 runs to 15 residues. Germline values: CDR1 SGHRS, CDR2 YFSETQ. V gave up 4 bases and J gave up 3 bases; unmatched junction bases: 4. Drawing the rest from reference TRBV5-1 and TRBJ2-1, the complete variable domain is KAGVTQTPRYLIKTRGQQVTLSCSPISGHRSVSWYQQTPGQGLQFLFEYFSETQRNKGNFPGRFSGRQFSNSRSEMNVSTLELGDSALYLCASSPTSGFYNEQFFGPGTRLTVL.

The chain links TRBV20-1 to TRBJ2-5; D is perhaps TRBD2 (5 bases). Trimming removed 1 base at V and 5 bases at J, with 5 bases between. CDR1 is DFQATT, CDR2 SNEGSKA, per germline (reference sequence). The CDR3 extends over 11 amino acids. CDR3 nucleotides: TGCAGTGCTAGAGGCGGGGAGACCCAGTACTTC. Translating it yields CSARGGETQYF.

The J gene is TRBJ1-6, the V gene TRBV6-1; TRBD1 aligns across 7 bases. Germline loops: CDR1 MNHNS, CDR2 SASEGT. Trimming at V came to 7 bases and at J to 6 bases, leaving 9 bases not matched to a gene. There are 15 residues in the CDR3. As DNA, the CDR3 is TGTGCCAGCACCCAAGGGGGACAGATTAATTCACCCCTCCACTTT. It specifies CASTQGGQINSPLHF.

This clone was seen once. The CDR3 region is CASSLFSSGRGYNEQFF. The DNA for the CDR3 is TGTGCCAGCAGCTTATTTTCGAGCGGGAGGGGGTACAATGAGCAGTTCTTC. The chain employs TRBV11-1 and TRBJ2-1; the match to TRBD2 covers 10 bases. The CDR3 runs 17 residues. Germline CDR1 and CDR2: SGHAT and FQDESV (reference sequence). With 2 bases clipped from V and 4 bases from J, the junction kept 8 bases outside the gene matches. The whole variable domain, filled in from reference TRBV11-1 and TRBJ2-1, reads EAEVAQSPRYKITEKSQAVAFWCDPISGHATLYWYRQILGQGPELLVQFQDESVVDDSQLPKDRFSAERLKGVDSTLKIQPAELGDSAMYLCASSLFSSGRGYNEQFFGPGTRLTVL.

This clone has only a few counts. This chain uses TRBV29-1 with TRBJ2-7, with unresolved D. V was shortened by 6 bases and J by 4 bases, with 10 bases between the two germline ends. From germline, CDR1 is SQVTM and CDR2 ANQGSEA. The CDR3 spans 11 residues. The CDR3 reads CSVATGYEQYF. As DNA, the CDR3 is TGCAGCGTCGCAACGGGTTACGAGCAGTACTTC.

The gene calls are TRBV5-4 and TRBJ1-3; D perhaps matches TRBD1 (5 bases). CDR1 SGHNT and CDR2 YYREEE come from the germline V gene (reference sequence). This CDR3 has 15 residues. The V and J ends lost 0 bases and 4 bases respectively, with 11 bases between them. Written as DNA, the CDR3 is TGTGCCAGCAGCTTGGGGGGCGATCAGGGAAACACCATATATTTT. Its translation is CASSLGGDQGNTIYF.

This chain joins TRBV30 and TRBJ2-2, with 10 bases fitting TRBD2. Germline V CDR1 and CDR2: GTSNPN, SVGIG (reference sequence). The CDR3 runs 17 residues. V was clipped by 2 bases and J by 8 bases; unmatched bases: 14. The CDR3 sequence is CAWSPVWLAGEGGELFF. The CDR3 DNA follows: TGTGCCTGGAGTCCTGTATGGCTAGCGGGAGAGGGGGGGGAGCTGTTTTTT.

The chain joins TRBV2 to TRBJ2-1, with D possibly TRBD1 on 6 matching bases. The germline V and J ends were trimmed by 0 bases and 2 bases, with 14 bases remaining between them. The germline gives CDR1 SNHLY, CDR2 FYNNEI. The CDR3 runs to 17 residues. CDR3 amino acids: CASSEALLGGAYNEQFF. DNA of the CDR3: TGTGCCAGCAGTGAAGCGCTTCTTGGGGGCGCCTACAATGAGCAGTTCTTC.

The rearrangement links TRBV5-8 to TRBJ1-4; D might be TRBD1 (5 bases). The CDR3 runs 15 residues. The germline V gene encodes CDR1 SGHTS and CDR2 YDEGEE. With 2 bases removed from V and 4 bases from J, the gap between germline ends came to 12 bases. The CDR3 spells CASSFRGRINEKLFF. DNA for the CDR3: TGTGCCAGCAGCTTTCGGGGGAGGATTAATGAAAAACTGTTTTTT.

The J gene is TRBJ1-1, the V gene TRBV9; D call uncertain. Germline V gene sequence: CDR1 SGDLS, CDR2 YYNGEE. CDR3 length: 13 residues. V gave up 3 bases and J gave up 6 bases, with 12 bases separating them. CDR3 sequence: CASSAPSSSEAFF. As DNA, the CDR3 is TGTGCCAGCAGCGCCCCTTCGTCCTCTGAAGCTTTCTTT.

This clone was observed a few times. The chain employs TRBV5-6 and TRBJ2-1, with 12 bases aligning to TRBD2. J gave up 5 bases and V 4 bases, and 7 bases lay outside the gene matches. CDR1 is SGHDT and CDR2 is YYEEEE in the germline V gene. The CDR3 spans 16 residues. For the CDR3, the DNA is TGTGCCAGCAGCCCGCGGACTAGCGGGGCCCACAATGAGCAGTTCTTC. As protein: CASSPRTSGAHNEQFF.